This T cell receptor beta chain appears in the sequencing data of a study of blood T cell repertoires in COVID-19. Germline CDR1 LNHDA, CDR2 SQIVND (reference sequence). This CDR3 region has 15 residues. Trimming removed 4 bases from V and 1 base from J; junction bases left unmatched: 5. Generated by immunoSEQ multiplex PCR, the TCRdb table keeps only in-frame clones and is missing some. The repertoire holds 200,000 to 300,000 clones, with around 88% as singletons. The chain links TRBV19 to TRBJ1-1; 8 positions match TRBD1. Specimen: peripheral blood. This clonotype originated in a young man with active or convalescent COVID-19. The CDR3 loop is CASSTDGQGNTEAFF. DNA for the CDR3: TGTGCCAGTAGTACCGACGGACAGGGGAACACTGAAGCTTTCTTT.